The sequence of this TCR beta chain was determined in a study of T cell changes during pregnancy in multiple sclerosis. Repertoires were generated with immunoSEQ multiplex PCR, while TCRdb's copy carries only in-frame clones and drops some. The table includes fewer than 70,000 clones, around nine tenths detected once. V was clipped by 0 bases and J by 3 bases, with 7 bases between them. Per the germline V gene, CDR1 is SGHRS and CDR2 is YFSETQ. The CDR3 is 13 residues long. The rearrangement links TRBV5-1 to TRBJ2-7; a possible D gene is TRBD2 (5 bases). Sequenced here: peripheral blood, sampled in the second trimester of pregnancy. This TCR was recovered from a female donor with multiple sclerosis, enrolled in a pregnancy study. CDR3 in DNA: TGCGCCAGCAGCTTGGCGGCGGGCTACGAGCAGTACTTC. Its translation is CASSLAAGYEQYF. Using reference TRBV5-1 and TRBJ2-7 for the parts outside the CDR3, the full variable domain is KAGVTQTPRYLIKTRGQQVTLSCSPISGHRSVSWYQQTPGQGLQFLFEYFSETQRNKGNFPGRFSGRQFSNSRSEMNVSTLELGDSALYLCASSLAAGYEQYFGPGTRLTVT.